This T cell receptor (beta chain) emerged from a study of blood T cell repertoires in COVID-19. The CDR3 is 15 residues long. Germline V gene data show CDR1 as SGDLS and CDR2 as YYNGEE. The V and J ends lost 2 bases and 5 bases, in that order; junction bases with no gene match: 7. As originally analysed: Amplification with reference gene primers provided the estimates of nucleated cell counts. Sequencing was performed with immunoSEQ multiplex PCR; in TCRdb, only in-frame clones are kept and a portion is missing. The V and J calls and clone size are taken from that table; D and trimming were inferred from the DNA. The data show about 180,000 clones, roughly three quarters seen once.

The clonotype was recovered from a woman older than 75 with COVID-19, enrolled during active disease. Sequenced material: peripheral blood. The genes are TRBV9 and TRBJ1-2, with 9 bases fitting TRBD1. CDR3: CASSVGTGYYYGYTF. Here the CDR3 DNA reads TGTGCCAGCAGCGTCGGGACAGGGTATTATTATGGCTACACCTTC.